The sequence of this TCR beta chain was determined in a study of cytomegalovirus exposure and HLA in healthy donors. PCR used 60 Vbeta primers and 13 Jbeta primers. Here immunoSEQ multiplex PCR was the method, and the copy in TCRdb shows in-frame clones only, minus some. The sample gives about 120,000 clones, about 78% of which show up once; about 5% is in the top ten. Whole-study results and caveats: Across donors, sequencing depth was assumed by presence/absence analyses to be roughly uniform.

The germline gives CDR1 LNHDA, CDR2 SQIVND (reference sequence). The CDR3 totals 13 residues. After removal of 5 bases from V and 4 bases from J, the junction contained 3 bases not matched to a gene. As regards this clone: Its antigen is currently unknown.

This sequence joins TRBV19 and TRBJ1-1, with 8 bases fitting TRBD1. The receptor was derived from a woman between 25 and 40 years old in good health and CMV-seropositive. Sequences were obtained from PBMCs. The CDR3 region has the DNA TGTGCCAGTAGTCCGACAGGGGCCACTGAAGCTTTCTTT. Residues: CASSPTGATEAFF.